This T cell receptor beta chain originates from a study of blood T cell repertoires in COVID-19. About the research overall: COVID-19 samples from acute and convalescent phases originated in the United States, Italy and Spain. PBMCs, B-cell-depleted T cells, or T cells were the source of the cDNA or gDNA that made up the material.

Seattle patients were enrolled while actively infected and followed longitudinally. Original processing methods: Counts of nucleated cells, estimated from reference gene primer amplification, were obtained. Generated by immunoSEQ multiplex PCR, the TCRdb table keeps only in-frame clones and is missing some. V and J calls and clone size are given by that table; D and trimming were obtained from the DNA. Of around 150,000 clones in the sample, over 80% were seen once. This CDR3 contains 12 residues. V dropped 4 bases and J dropped 1 base, with 7 bases sitting between them. Germline values: CDR1 SQVTM, CDR2 ANQGSEA.

The rearrangement links TRBV29-1 to TRBJ1-1; D call uncertain. This receptor was identified in a man younger than 45 with COVID-19, enrolled during active disease. Sequencing was done on a sample of peripheral blood. CDR3 protein: CSVARQNTEAFF. The CDR3, as DNA: TGCAGCGTTGCCCGACAGAACACTGAAGCTTTCTTT.